This T cell receptor (beta chain) was identified in a study of cytomegalovirus exposure and HLA in healthy donors. Turning to the study itself: In a later analysis, it was reported that the roughly 130 validation repertoires had been produced on the same platform as the 550 to 700 repertoires belonging to the first cohort. Study-level points and caveats: There were about 160 TCR beta chains listed as cytomegalovirus-associated. The TCR clusters that emerged in the first cohort tended, a later analysis found, to co-occur in the 120 or so validation repertoires.

Worth noting for this clone: Its specificity is not known.

The CDR3 is 18 amino acids. Germline CDR1 and CDR2: MNHEY and SMNVEV (reference sequence). With 4 bases clipped from V and 0 bases from J, the junction kept 11 bases outside the gene matches. Sequenced by immunoSEQ multiplex PCR; TCRdb stores in-frame clones only, minus some. The table has over 110,000 clones, 70% to 90% seen once. The TCR was taken from a man aged 18-30 years in good health and CMV-seropositive. The sequenced sample was PBMCs. This chain connects TRBV27 to TRBJ2-1; 8 positions agree with TRBD2. The CDR3 sequence is CASSSAFSGTLSYNEQFF. CDR3 sequence (DNA): TGTGCCAGCAGTTCGGCTTTTAGCGGGACTCTCTCCTACAATGAGCAGTTCTTC.